Sequencing of this TCR beta chain was carried out in a study of T cells after posttransplantation cyclophosphamide. Here immunoSEQ multiplex PCR was the method, and the copy in TCRdb shows in-frame clones only, minus some. Altogether fewer than 13,000 clones were found in the sample, and no singletons occur. The V gene lost 6 bases and the J gene lost 2 bases, with 13 bases spanning the gap. Germline V gives CDR1 SGHVS, CDR2 FQNEAQ. The CDR3 has 14 amino acids. Busulfan-fludarabine conditioning, marrow transplant, and cyclophosphamide on days +3 and +4 were administered. This clone showed up just a few times.

The chain carries TRBV7-8 and TRBJ2-5, with D possibly being TRBD1 (5 bases). Sequencing was performed on PBMCs, taken after allogeneic stem cell transplant with posttransplant cyclophosphamide. The TCR originated in a female patient aged 40-50 years who received an allogeneic stem cell transplant from a related donor, was CMV-positive, and had no GVHD. Some T cells may be graft donor cells. CDR3 DNA sequence: TGTGCCAGCAGAGGGGCGTCCTCTCAAGAGACCCAGTACTTC. Protein sequence: CASRGASSQETQYF.